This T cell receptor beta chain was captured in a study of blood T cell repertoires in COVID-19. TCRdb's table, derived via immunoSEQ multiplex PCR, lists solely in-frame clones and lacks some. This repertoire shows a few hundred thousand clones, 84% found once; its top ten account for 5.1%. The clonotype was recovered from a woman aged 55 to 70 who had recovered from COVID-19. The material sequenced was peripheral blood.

CDR3 loop: CASSWGGGGFQETQYF. For the CDR3, the DNA is TGTGCCAGCAGCTGGGGTGGCGGGGGATTTCAAGAGACCCAGTACTTC. The chain combines TRBV7-9 with TRBJ2-5, with TRBD2 matching 7 bases. Germline assignment: CDR1 SEHNR and CDR2 FQNEAQ (reference sequence). V dropped 4 bases and J dropped 2; count of bases not matched to a gene: 10. The CDR3 has 16 amino acids.